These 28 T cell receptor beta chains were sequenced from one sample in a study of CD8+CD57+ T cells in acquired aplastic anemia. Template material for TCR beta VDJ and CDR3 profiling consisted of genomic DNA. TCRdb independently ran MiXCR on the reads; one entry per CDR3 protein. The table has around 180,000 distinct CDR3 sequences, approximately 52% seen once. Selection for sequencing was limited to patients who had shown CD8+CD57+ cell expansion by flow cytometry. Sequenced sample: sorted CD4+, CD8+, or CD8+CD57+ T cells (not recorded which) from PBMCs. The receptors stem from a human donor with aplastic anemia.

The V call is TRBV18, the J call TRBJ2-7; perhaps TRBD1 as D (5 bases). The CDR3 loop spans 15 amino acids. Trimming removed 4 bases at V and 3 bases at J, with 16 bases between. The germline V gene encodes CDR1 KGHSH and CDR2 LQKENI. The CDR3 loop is CASSLLDSSNYEQYF. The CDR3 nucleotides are TGTGCCAGCTCACTTTTAGACAGTTCCAACTACGAGCAGTACTTC.

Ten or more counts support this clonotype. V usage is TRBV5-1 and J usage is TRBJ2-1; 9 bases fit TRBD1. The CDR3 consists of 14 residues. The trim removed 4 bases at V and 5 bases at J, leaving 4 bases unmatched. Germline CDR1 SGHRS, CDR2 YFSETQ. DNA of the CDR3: TGCGCCAGCAGCGGACAGGGGTCCCACAATGAGCAGTTCTTC. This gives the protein CASSGQGSHNEQFF.

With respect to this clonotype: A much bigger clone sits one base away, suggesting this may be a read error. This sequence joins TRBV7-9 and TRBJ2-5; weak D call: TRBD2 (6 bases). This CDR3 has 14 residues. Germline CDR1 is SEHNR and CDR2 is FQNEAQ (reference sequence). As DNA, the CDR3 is TGTGCCAACAGCTTAGCTTGGAGGGAAGAGACCCAGTACTTC. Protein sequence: CANSLAWREETQYF.

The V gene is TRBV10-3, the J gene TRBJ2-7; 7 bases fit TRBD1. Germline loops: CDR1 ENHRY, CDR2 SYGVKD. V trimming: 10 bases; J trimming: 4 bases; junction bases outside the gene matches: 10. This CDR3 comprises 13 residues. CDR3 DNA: TGTGCCAGCAACCGGGACAGCACTTACGAGCAGTACTTC. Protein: CASNRDSTYEQYF.

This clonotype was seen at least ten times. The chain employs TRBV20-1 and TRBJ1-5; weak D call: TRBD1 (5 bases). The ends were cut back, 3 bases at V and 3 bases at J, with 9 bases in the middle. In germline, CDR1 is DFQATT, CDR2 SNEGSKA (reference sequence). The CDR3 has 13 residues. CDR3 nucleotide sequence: TGCAGTGCTAGTCGGGGGACCAATCAGCCCCAGCATTTT. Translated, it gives CSASRGTNQPQHF.

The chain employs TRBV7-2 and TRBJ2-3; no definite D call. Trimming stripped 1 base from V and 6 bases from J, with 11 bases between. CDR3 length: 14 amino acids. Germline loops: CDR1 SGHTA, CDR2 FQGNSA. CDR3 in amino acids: CASSLGVDVDTQYF. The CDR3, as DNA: TGTGCCAGCAGCTTAGGAGTTGATGTGGATACGCAGTATTTT.

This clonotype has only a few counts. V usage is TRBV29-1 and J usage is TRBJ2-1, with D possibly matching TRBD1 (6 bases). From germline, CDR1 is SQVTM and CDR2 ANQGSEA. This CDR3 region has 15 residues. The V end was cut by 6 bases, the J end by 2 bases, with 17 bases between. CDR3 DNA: TGCAGCGTGATTCCCAGGGGTCCTGCCTACAATGAGCAGTTCTTC. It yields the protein CSVIPRGPAYNEQFF.

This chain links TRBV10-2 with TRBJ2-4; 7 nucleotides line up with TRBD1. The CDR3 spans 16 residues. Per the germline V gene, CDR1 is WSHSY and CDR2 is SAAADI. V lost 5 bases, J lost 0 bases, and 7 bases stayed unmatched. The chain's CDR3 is CASSWGQGEAKNIQYF. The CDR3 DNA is TGCGCCAGCAGTTGGGGGCAGGGGGAAGCCAAAAACATTCAGTACTTC.

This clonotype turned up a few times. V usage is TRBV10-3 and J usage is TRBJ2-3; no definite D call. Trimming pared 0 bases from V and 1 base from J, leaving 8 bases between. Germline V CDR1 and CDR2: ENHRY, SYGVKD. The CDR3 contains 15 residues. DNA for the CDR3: TGTGCCATCAGTGAGTCGATGGTCGGCACAGATACGCAGTATTTT. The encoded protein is CAISESMVGTDTQYF.

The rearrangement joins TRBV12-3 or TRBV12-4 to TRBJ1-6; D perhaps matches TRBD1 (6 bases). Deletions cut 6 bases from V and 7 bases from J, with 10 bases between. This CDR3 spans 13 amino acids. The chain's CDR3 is CASSWTVNSPLHF. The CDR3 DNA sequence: TGTGCCAGCAGCTGGACAGTCAATTCACCCCTCCACTTT.

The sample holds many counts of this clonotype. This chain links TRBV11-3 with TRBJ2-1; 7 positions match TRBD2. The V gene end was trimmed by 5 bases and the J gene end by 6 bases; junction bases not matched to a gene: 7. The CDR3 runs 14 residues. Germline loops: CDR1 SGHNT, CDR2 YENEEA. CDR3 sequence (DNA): TGTGCCAGCAGCCGAGCGGGATTGGGCAATGAGCAGTTCTTC. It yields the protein CASSRAGLGNEQFF.

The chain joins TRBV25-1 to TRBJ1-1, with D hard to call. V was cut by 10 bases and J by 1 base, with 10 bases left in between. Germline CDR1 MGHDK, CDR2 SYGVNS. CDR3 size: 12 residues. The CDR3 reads CATRPGNTEAFF. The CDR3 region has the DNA TGTGCCACCAGACCTGGGAACACTGAAGCTTTCTTT. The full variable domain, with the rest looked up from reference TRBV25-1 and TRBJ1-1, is EADIYQTPRYLVIGTGKKITLECSQTMGHDKMYWYQQDPGMELHLIHYSYGVNSTEKGDLSSESTVSRIRTEHFPLTLESARPSHTSQYLCATRPGNTEAFFGQGTRLTVV.

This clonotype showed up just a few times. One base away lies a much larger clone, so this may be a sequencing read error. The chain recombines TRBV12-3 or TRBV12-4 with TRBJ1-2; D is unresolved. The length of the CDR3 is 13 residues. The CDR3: CTSSPTMGYGYTF. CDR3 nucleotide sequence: TGTACCAGCAGTCCTACAATGGGCTATGGCTACACCTTC.

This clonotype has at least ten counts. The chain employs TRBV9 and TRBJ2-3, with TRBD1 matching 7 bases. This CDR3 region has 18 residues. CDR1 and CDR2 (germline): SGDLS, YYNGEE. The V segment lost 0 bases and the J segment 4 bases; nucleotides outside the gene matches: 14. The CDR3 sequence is CASSVETSGTALPDTQYF. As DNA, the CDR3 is TGTGCCAGCAGCGTAGAAACGAGTGGGACAGCTCTCCCAGATACGCAGTATTTT.

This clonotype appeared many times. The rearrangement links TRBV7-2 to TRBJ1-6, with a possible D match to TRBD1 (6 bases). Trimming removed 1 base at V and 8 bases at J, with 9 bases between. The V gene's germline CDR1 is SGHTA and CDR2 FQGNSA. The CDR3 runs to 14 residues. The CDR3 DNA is TGTGCCAGCAGCTTAGAGGGGGTTGATTCACCCCTCCACTTT. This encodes CASSLEGVDSPLHF.

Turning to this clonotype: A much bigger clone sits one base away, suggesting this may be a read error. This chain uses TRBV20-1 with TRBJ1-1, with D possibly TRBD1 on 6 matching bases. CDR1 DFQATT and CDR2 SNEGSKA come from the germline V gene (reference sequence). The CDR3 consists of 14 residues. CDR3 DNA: TGCAGTGCTATCATGGACAGCTTGAACTCTGAAGCTTTCTTT. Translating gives CSAIMDSLNSEAFF.

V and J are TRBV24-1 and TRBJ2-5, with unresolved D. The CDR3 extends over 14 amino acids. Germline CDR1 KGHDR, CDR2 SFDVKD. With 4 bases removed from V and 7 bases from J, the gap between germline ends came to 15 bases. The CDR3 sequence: CATSDPDTRATQYF. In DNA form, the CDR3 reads TGTGCCACCAGTGACCCTGACACTCGGGCGACCCAGTACTTC.

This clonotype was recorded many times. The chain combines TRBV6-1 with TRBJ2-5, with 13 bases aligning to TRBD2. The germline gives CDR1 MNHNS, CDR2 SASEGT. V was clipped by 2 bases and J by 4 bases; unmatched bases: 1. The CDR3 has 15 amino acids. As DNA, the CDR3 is TGTGCCAGCAGTGAACGGACTAGCGGGAGAGAGACCCAGTACTTC. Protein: CASSERTSGRETQYF.

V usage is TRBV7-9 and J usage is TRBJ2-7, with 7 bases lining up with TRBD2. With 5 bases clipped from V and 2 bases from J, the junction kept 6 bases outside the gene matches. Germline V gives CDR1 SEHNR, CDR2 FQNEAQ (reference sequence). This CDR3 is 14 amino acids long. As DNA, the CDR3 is TGTGCCAGCAGCCCGAGCGGGGTCGCCTACGAGCAGTACTTC. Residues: CASSPSGVAYEQYF.

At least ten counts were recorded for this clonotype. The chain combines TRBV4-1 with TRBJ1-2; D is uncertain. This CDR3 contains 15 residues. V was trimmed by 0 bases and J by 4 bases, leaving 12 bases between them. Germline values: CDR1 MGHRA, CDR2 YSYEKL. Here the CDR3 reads CASSQEGHGSYGYTF. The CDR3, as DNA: TGCGCCAGCAGCCAAGAAGGTCACGGCAGCTATGGCTACACCTTC.

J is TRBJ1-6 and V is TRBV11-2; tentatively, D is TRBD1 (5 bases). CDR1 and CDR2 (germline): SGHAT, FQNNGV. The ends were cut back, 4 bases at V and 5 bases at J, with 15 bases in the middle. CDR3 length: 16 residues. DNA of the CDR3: TGTGCCAGCAGCTCGGGGGGACGTATGAATAATTCACCCCTCCACTTT. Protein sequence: CASSSGGRMNNSPLHF.

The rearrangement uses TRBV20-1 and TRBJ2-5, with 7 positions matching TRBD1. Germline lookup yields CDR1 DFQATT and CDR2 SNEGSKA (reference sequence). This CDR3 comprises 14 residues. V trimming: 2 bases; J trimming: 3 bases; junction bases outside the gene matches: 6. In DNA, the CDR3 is TGCAGTGCTAGACCCGGGGACAGTAAAGAGACCCAGTACTTC. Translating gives CSARPGDSKETQYF.

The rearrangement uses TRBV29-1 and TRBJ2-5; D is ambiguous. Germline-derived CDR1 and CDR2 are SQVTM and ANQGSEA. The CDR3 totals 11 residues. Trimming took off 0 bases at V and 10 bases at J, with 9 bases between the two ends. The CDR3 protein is CSVEESWRQYF. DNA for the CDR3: TGCAGCGTTGAAGAGTCCTGGCGCCAGTACTTC.

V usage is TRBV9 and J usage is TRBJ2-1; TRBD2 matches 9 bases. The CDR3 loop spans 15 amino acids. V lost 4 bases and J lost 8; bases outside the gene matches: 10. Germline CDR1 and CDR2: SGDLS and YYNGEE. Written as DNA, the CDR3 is TGTGCCAGCAGCATCCGACTAGCGGTGCAGGATGAGCAGTTCTTC. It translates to CASSIRLAVQDEQFF.

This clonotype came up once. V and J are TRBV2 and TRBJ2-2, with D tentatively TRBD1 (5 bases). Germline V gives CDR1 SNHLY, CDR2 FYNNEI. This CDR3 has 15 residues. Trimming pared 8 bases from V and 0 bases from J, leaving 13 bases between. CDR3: CASLPGLTNTGELFF. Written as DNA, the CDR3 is TGTGCCAGCCTACCAGGGCTAACGAACACCGGGGAGCTGTTTTTT.

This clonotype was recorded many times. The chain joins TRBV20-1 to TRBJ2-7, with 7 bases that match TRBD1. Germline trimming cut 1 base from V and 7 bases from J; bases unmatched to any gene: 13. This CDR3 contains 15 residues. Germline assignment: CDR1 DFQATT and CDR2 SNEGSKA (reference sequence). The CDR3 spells CSARAARGIGWEQYF. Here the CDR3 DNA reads TGCAGTGCTAGAGCAGCCAGGGGGATTGGATGGGAGCAGTACTTC.

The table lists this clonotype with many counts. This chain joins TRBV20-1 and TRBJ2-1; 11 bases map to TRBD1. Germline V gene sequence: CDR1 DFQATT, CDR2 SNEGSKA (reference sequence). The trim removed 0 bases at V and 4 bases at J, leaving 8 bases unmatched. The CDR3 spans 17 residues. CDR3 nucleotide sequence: TGCAGTGCTAGAGAGGACAGGGGGCCCGGGTCGTACAATGAGCAGTTCTTC. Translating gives CSAREDRGPGSYNEQFF.

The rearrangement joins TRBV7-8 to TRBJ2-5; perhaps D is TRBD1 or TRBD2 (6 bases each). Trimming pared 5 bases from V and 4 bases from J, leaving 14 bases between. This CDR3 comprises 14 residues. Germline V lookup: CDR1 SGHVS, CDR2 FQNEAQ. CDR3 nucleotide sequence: TGTGCCAGCAGCCCAACGAAGGGGGGAGAGACCCAGTACTTC. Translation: CASSPTKGGETQYF.